Listed below are T cell receptor beta chains from one sample, sequenced in a study of monozygotic twins with inflammatory bowel disease. TCRdb reprocessed the 5' RACE reads, with one entry per CDR3 protein and no DNA. The sample data list around 450,000 distinct CDR3 sequences. Sequenced: blood. The receptors originated from a human donor with ulcerative colitis or Crohn's disease, or a healthy co-twin of an affected twin (not recorded which). CDR3s include the opening cysteine and the closing phenylalanine or tryptophan.

v_gene	j_gene	CDR3aa
TRBV6-5	TRBJ1-2	CASSYSMGTEYGYTF
TRBV10-3	TRBJ1-2	CAISEVKEVSYTF
TRBV20-1	TRBJ1-4	CSARDQEGSNEKLFF
TRBV7-9	TRBJ2-3	CASSPMRDRDTDTQYF
TRBV9	TRBJ2-2	CASSLGQLHTGELFF
TRBV12-3/TRBV12-4	TRBJ2-5	CASSSSGGASYQYF
TRBV30	TRBJ1-5	CAWSGAGTVFSNQPQHF
TRBV30	TRBJ2-3	CAWSVGRGTDTQYF
TRBV5-1	TRBJ2-3	CASQTSGGDTDTQYF
TRBV11-1	TRBJ2-6	CASSSTVLAGGPGANVLTF
TRBV20-1	TRBJ1-1	CSGTGPLNTEAFF
TRBV2	TRBJ2-1	CASSGGGPSSYNEQFF
TRBV9	TRBJ2-1	CASSAGGPSSYNEQFF
TRBV12-3/TRBV12-4	TRBJ2-1	CASSFRLAGASSYNEQFF
TRBV28	TRBJ2-7	CASRLAGASSYEQYF
TRBV29-1	TRBJ1-1	CSAGTAVNTEAFF
TRBV29-1	TRBJ1-4	CSVEVDNGEKLFF
TRBV6-5	TRBJ1-3	CASSTSTVSGNTIYF